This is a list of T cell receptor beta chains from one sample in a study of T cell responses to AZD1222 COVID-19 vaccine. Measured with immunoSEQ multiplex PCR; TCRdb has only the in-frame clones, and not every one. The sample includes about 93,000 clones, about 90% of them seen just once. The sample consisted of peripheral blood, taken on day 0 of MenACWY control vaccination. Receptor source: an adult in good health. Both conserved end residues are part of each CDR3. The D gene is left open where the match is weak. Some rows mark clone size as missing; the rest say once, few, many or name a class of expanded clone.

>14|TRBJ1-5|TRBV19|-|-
TGTGCCAGTAGTATAGGGGACATCAATCAGCCCCAGCATTTT
CASSIGDINQPQHF
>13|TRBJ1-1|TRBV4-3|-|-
TGCGCCAGCAGCCAGAACAGGGACACTGAAGCTTTCTTT
CASSQNRDTEAFF
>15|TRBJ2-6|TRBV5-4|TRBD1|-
TGTGCCAGCAGCCAGACAGGGGCCGGGGCCAACGTCCTGACTTTC
CASSQTGAGANVLTF
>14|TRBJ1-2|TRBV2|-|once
TGTGCCAGCTCCCCTGAGGTGGCCACCTATGGCTACACCTTC
CASSPEVATYGYTF
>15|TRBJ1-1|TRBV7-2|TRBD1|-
TGTGCCAGCAGCTTGGGGACAGGGGGCATAACTGAAGCTTTCTTT
CASSLGTGGITEAFF
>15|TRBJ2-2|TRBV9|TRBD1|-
TGTGCCAGCAGCACGGGACAGGGGAACACCGGGGAGCTGTTTTTT
CASSTGQGNTGELFF
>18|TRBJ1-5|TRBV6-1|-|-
TGTGCCAGCAGTGAAGCATATAGGGCAGGGTTTGGCGATCAGCCCCAGCATTTT
CASSEAYRAGFGDQPQHF
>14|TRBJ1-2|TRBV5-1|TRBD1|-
TGCGCCAGCAGCCCGACACGGGACAGGGACGGCTACACCTTC
CASSPTRDRDGYTF
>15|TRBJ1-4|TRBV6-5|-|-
TGTGCCAGCAGTACACAATGGACAGTTAATGAAAAACTGTTTTTT
CASSTQWTVNEKLFF
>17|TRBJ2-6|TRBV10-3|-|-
TGTGCCATCAGTGAGTCGGGACTGGGGGCTGGGGCCAACGTCCTGACTTTC
CAISESGLGAGANVLTF
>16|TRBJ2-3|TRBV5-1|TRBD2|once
TGCGCCAGCAGCTTGGGACTAGCGGGGGGATTGGATACGCAGTATTTT
CASSLGLAGGLDTQYF
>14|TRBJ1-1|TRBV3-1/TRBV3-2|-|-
TGTGCCAGCAGCCAAGTCGCGGGCGTCACTGAAGCTTTCTTT
CASSQVAGVTEAFF
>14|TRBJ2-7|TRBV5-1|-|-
TGCGCCAGCAGCTTAGAACACGGCTCCTACGAGCAGTACTTC
CASSLEHGSYEQYF
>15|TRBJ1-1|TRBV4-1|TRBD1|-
TGCGCCAGCAGCCAAGTTGACAGGGGGCACACTGAAGCTTTCTTT
CASSQVDRGHTEAFF
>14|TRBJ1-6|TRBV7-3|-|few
TGTGCCAGCAGCCAGGACAGTTATAATTCACCCCTCCACTTT
CASSQDSYNSPLHF
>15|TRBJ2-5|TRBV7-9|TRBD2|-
TGTGCCAGCAGCCTTAGCGGGGGGGCCGTAGAGACCCAGTACTTC
CASSLSGGAVETQYF
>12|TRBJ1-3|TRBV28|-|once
TGTGCCAGCAGTTATTCTGGAAACACCATATATTTT
CASSYSGNTIYF
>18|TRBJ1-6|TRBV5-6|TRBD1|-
TGTGCCAGCAGCTTGGACTCCCTGACAGGGGCCTATAATTCACCCCTCCACTTT
CASSLDSLTGAYNSPLHF
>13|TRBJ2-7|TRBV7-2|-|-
TGTGCCAGCAGCTTTTCGGACCTCTACGAGCAGTACTTC
CASSFSDLYEQYF
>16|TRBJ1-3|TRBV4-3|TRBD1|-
TGCGCCAGCAGCCAATTCCGACAGGGAGCGGGAAACACCATATATTTT
CASSQFRQGAGNTIYF
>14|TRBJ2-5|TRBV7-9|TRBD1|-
TGTGCCAGCAGAGGGACAGCCTCGGGGGAGACCCAGTACTTC
CASRGTASGETQYF
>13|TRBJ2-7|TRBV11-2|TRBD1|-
TGTGCCAGCAGCTCGGGACAGGGCTACGAGCAGTACTTC
CASSSGQGYEQYF
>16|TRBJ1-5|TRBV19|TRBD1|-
TGTGCCAGTAGTACAAGCAGGGACAGGGGCAATCAGCCCCAGCATTTT
CASSTSRDRGNQPQHF
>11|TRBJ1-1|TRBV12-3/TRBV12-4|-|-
TGTGCCAGCAGTTTATTCACTGAAGCTTTCTTT
CASSLFTEAFF
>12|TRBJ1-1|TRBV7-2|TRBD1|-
TGTGCCAGCAGCCCTGACAGGGTGGTAGCTTTCTTT
CASSPDRVVAFF
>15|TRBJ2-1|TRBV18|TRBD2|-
TGTGCCAGCTCACCACCGGCTAGCGGGGGAGATGAGCAGTTCTTC
CASSPPASGGDEQFF
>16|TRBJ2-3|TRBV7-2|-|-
TGTGCCAGCAGACTCGGGACATACCTTAGCACAGATACGCAGTATTTT
CASRLGTYLSTDTQYF
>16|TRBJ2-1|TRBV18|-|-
TGTGCCAGCTCACCACCTCTAGCGTTGGACTACAATGAGCAGTTCTTC
CASSPPLALDYNEQFF
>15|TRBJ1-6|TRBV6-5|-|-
TGTGCCAGCAGTTATGAGGAGTGGCAGGGCGGGTCCCTCCACTTT
CASSYEEWQGGSLHF
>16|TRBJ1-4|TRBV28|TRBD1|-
TGTGCCAGCAGCAATCCCGGACAGGAGATGAATGAAAAACTGTTTTTT
CASSNPGQEMNEKLFF
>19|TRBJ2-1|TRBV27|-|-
TGTGCCAGCAGTTTGTTCCAACAGGGGCGGAGGGGCTCCTACAATGAGCAGTTCTTC
CASSLFQQGRRGSYNEQFF
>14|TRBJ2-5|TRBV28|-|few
TGTGCCAGCAGTTTTTCAGGGTCTGGGGAGACCCAGTACTTC
CASSFSGSGETQYF
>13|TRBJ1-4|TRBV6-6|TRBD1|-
TGTGCCAGCAGTTACTGGAGACAGGGCCAACTGTTTTTT
CASSYWRQGQLFF
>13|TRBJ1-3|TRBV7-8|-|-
TGTGCCAGCAGCCCCTATACTGGAAACACCATATATTTT
CASSPYTGNTIYF
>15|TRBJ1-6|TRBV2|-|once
TGTGCCAGCAAACAGGGCTACAGCCTTAATTCACCCCTCCACTTT
CASKQGYSLNSPLHF